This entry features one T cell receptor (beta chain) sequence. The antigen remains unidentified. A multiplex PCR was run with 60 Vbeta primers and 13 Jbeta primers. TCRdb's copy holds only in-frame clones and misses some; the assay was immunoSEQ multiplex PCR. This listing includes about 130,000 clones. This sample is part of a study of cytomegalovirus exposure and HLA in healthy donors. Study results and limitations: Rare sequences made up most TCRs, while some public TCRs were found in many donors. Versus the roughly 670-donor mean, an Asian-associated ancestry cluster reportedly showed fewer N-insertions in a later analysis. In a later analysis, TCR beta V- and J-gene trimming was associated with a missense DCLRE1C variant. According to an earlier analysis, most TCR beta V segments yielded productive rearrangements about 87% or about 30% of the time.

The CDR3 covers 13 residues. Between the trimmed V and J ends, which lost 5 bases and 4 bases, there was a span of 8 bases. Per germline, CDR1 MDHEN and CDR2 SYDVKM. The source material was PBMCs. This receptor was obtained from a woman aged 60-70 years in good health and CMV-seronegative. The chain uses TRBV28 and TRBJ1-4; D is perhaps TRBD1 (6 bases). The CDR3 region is CASSPRGNEKLFF. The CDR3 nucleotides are TGTGCCAGCAGTCCCAGGGGTAATGAAAAACTGTTTTTT. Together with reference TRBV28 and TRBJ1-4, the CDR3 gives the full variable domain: DVKVTQSSRYLVKRTGEKVFLECVQDMDHENMFWYRQDPGLGLRLIYFSYDVKMKEKGDIPEGYSVSREKKERFSLILESASTNQTSMYLCASSPRGNEKLFFGSGTQLSVL.